The clone carrying this T cell receptor (beta chain) appeared once. The antigen is unknown. The PCR contained 60 Vbeta and 13 Jbeta primers. Assay: immunoSEQ multiplex PCR; the TCRdb copy retains only in-frame clones and omits some. The profile shows about 200,000 clones, approximately 78% of them singletons. This sample was taken from a study of cytomegalovirus exposure and HLA in healthy donors. Across the study: The study placed less than 90% of its 398 genotyped donors in the Caucasian-associated ancestry cluster. Overall study results and limits: There were some public TCRs occurring in many donors, but most TCR sequences were rare. CMV serostatus stood as the only immune exposure information on hand.

The CDR3 runs 17 residues. Germline values: CDR1 MDHEN, CDR2 SYDVKM. V trimming: 4 bases; J trimming: 1 base; junction bases outside the gene matches: 8. This receptor was obtained from a woman in her thirties or forties in good health and CMV-seronegative. The sequenced material came from PBMCs. The chain uses TRBV28 and TRBJ2-7; TRBD2 matches at 12 bases. Here the CDR3 reads CASSSRETSGRSYEQYF. In DNA form, the CDR3 reads TGTGCCAGCAGTTCCCGCGAAACTAGCGGGAGGTCCTACGAGCAGTACTTC.